What follows are 8 T cell receptor beta chains derived from one specimen sequenced in a study of cytomegalovirus exposure and HLA in healthy donors listed by TCRdb under 2017. Library preparation used the immunoSEQ multiplex PCR assay. Drawn from immuneACCESS, this table holds only the in-frame rearrangements with V and J called that TCRdb kept. Clones are partly lost; checked studies trace under half to an unresolved V gene and leave the rest unexplained. This sample holds roughly 270,000 clones; around 89% were observed only once. Over 0.85% of the sample is taken by the ten largest. Material: PBMCs. These receptors all stem from a woman between 18 and 30 years old in good health and CMV-seronegative.

CDR3 in DNA: TGCAGCGCCGGACAGGGATTTGAAGCTTTCTTT. Protein: CSAGQGFEAFF. The chain carries TRBV29-1 and TRBJ1-1; 8 positions agree with TRBD1. The CDR3 runs 11 residues. Looked up from germline, CDR1 is SQVTM and CDR2 is ANQGSEA. The V segment lost 7 bases and the J segment 7 bases; nucleotides outside the gene matches: 5.

CDR3 sequence: CASSWALDGSTDTQYF. The CDR3 DNA reads as TGCGCCAGCAGCTGGGCGCTCGACGGAAGCACAGATACGCAGTATTTT. The chain employs TRBV5-1 and TRBJ2-3; D is unresolved. CDR3 length: 16 amino acids. Germline V gene sequence: CDR1 SGHRS, CDR2 YFSETQ. With 3 bases removed from V and 0 bases from J, the gap between germline ends came to 14 bases.

V and J are TRBV28 and TRBJ1-2; 8 bases line up with TRBD1. The germline CDR1 and CDR2 sequences are MDHEN and SYDVKM. V dropped 2 bases and J dropped 5; count of bases not matched to a gene: 4. The CDR3 sequence is 14 residues long. Written as DNA, the CDR3 is TGTGCCAGCAGTTTAGGGACAGGAATTTATGGCTACACCTTC. As protein: CASSLGTGIYGYTF.

This clone was counted only a few times. The chain is built from TRBV2 and TRBJ2-7, with TRBD1 matching 9 bases. The CDR3 length is 15 residues. CDR1 SNHLY and CDR2 FYNNEI come from the germline V gene. V shed 5 bases, J shed 3 bases, and the junction held 8 bases outside the gene matches. CDR3 protein: CASSFGTGLNYEQYF. The DNA for the CDR3 is TGTGCCAGCAGTTTCGGGACAGGGCTTAACTACGAGCAGTACTTC.

This rearrangement joins TRBV19 to TRBJ2-2; TRBD1 agrees at 10 bases. The V gene end was trimmed by 3 bases and the J gene end by 5 bases; junction bases not matched to a gene: 3. From germline, CDR1 is LNHDA and CDR2 SQIVND (reference sequence). This CDR3 has 15 residues. DNA of the CDR3: TGTGCCAGTAGTATTCGGACAGGGGGGACCGGGGAGCTGTTTTTT. Protein sequence: CASSIRTGGTGELFF.

The CDR3 region is CASDTSGTTHWGQETQYF. The CDR3 coding sequence is TGTGCCAGTGATACTAGCGGTACAACCCACTGGGGCCAAGAGACCCAGTACTTC. The V and J genes are TRBV28 and TRBJ2-5; 8 nucleotides agree with TRBD2. Per the germline V gene, CDR1 is MDHEN and CDR2 is SYDVKM. Trimming removed 9 bases from V and 1 base from J; junction bases left unmatched: 19. This CDR3 region has 18 residues.

V gene TRBV7-9 combines with J gene TRBJ2-5; D ambiguous. Germline V CDR1 and CDR2: SEHNR, FQNEAQ (reference sequence). V was cut by 1 base and J by 2 bases, with 8 bases left in between. This CDR3 spans 14 amino acids. Here the CDR3 reads CASSLGGIQETQYF. The CDR3 DNA sequence: TGTGCCAGCAGCTTAGGAGGAATTCAAGAGACCCAGTACTTC.

This chain joins TRBV14 and TRBJ2-2; 9 nucleotides align to TRBD2. The ends lost 4 bases at V and 4 bases at J; junction bases unmatched: 13. The CDR3 covers 18 residues. The V gene's germline CDR1 is SGHDN and CDR2 FVKESK. The CDR3 DNA is TGTGCCAGCAGCCGAGTCCTAGCGGGAATCGCGGGCACCGGGGAGCTGTTTTTT. It encodes CASSRVLAGIAGTGELFF.